The 25 T cell receptor beta chains given below trace back to one sample, sequenced in a study of blood T cell repertoires in COVID-19. Data came from immunoSEQ multiplex PCR; TCRdb stores just in-frame clones and leaves some out. The sample consists of 95,000 to 110,000 clones, 85% to 90% of them appearing once. Sample: peripheral blood. The receptors were sampled from a human donor in a cohort sampled during active COVID-19.

The chain recombines TRBV21-1 with TRBJ2-1; the D call of TRBD1 is as the table states it, not checked on the DNA. TRBV21-1 is designated a pseudogene. This CDR3 spans 18 amino acids. Written as DNA, the CDR3 is TGTGCCAGCAGCAATAGAAAATCCGGGACAGGGATCTACAATGAGCAGTTCTTC. Encoded protein: CASSNRKSGTGIYNEQFF.

V usage is TRBV19 and J usage is TRBJ1-1, with unresolved D. Deletions cut 6 bases from V and 7 bases from J, with 18 bases between. CDR3 size: 14 residues. Looked up from germline, CDR1 is LNHDA and CDR2 is SQIVND (reference sequence). The DNA for the CDR3 is TGTGCCAGTAGGGCCAGATTAATCGCAGATGAAGCTTTCTTT. Translated, it gives CASRARLIADEAFF. Looking up the rest from reference TRBV19 and TRBJ1-1 gives the full variable domain: DGGITQSPKYLFRKEGQNVTLSCEQNLNHDAMYWYRQDPGQGLRLIYYSQIVNDFQKGDIAEGYSVSREKKESFPLTVTSAQKNPTAFYLCASRARLIADEAFFGQGTRLTVV.

The chain joins TRBV30 to TRBJ1-6, with 7 positions matching TRBD1. The germline CDR1 and CDR2 sequences are GTSNPN and SVGIG (reference sequence). CDR3 size: 14 residues. V trimming: 7 bases; J trimming: 9 bases; junction bases outside the gene matches: 12. The CDR3 nucleotides are TGTGCCTATCGCCTGGAGACAGGGCGTTCACCCCTCCACTTT. This codes for CAYRLETGRSPLHF.

A few counts support this clone. This chain connects TRBV6-2 or TRBV6-3 to TRBJ2-7, with D perhaps matching TRBD2 (5 bases). V was cut by 2 bases and J by 4 bases, with 6 bases left in between. This CDR3 is built from 12 residues. CDR1 is MNHEY and CDR2 is SVGEGT in the germline V gene. CDR3 residues: CASSYGRYEQYF. The CDR3 region has the DNA TGTGCCAGCAGTTACGGGAGATACGAGCAGTACTTC.

The V and J genes are TRBV3-1 (or the pseudogene TRBV3-2) and TRBJ2-7, with 7 bases that match TRBD1. CDR3 length: 14 residues. Germline assignment: CDR1 LGHDT and CDR2 YNNKEL (reference sequence). After removal of 1 base from V and 4 bases from J, the junction contained 4 bases not matched to a gene. CDR3 sequence (DNA): TGTGCCAGCAGCCAAGGGCGGACAGGTTACGAGCAGTACTTC. Amino acids: CASSQGRTGYEQYF.

This clone was recorded once. The CDR3 coding sequence is TGTGCCAGCAGCCAGGAACCCGCGCTAGCGGGGGGGGGCACAGATACGCAGTATTTT. Residues: CASSQEPALAGGGTDTQYF. The V call is TRBV4-2, the J call TRBJ2-3, with 12 positions matching TRBD2. The CDR3 runs to 19 residues. J was trimmed by 1 base and V by 3 bases; bases with no gene match: 11. Germline V CDR1 and CDR2: LGHNA, YNFKEQ.

The chain couples TRBV28 to TRBJ1-3; unclear D gene. V was clipped by 6 bases and J by 0 bases, with 15 bases between them. CDR3 length: 16 residues. Germline loops: CDR1 MDHEN, CDR2 SYDVKM. The CDR3, as DNA: TGTGCCAGCAGGACGGTGAGCGCCGTCTCTGGAAACACCATATATTTT. It specifies CASRTVSAVSGNTIYF.

The chain has TRBV19 and TRBJ2-2; the match to TRBD1 covers 7 bases. CDR1 is LNHDA, CDR2 SQIVND, per germline (reference sequence). This CDR3 contains 15 residues. V lost 6 bases to trimming and J lost 5 bases; unmatched junction nucleotides: 9. CDR3 sequence: CASRTGQRGTGELFF. The CDR3 region has the DNA TGTGCCAGTAGGACGGGACAGCGAGGGACCGGGGAGCTGTTTTTT.

The V and J genes are TRBV4-1 and TRBJ2-3; 11 nucleotides agree with TRBD2. CDR3 length equals 17 residues. Germline-derived CDR1 and CDR2 are MGHRA and YSYEKL. The V gene end was trimmed by 2 bases and the J gene end by 3 bases; junction bases not matched to a gene: 7. Written as DNA, the CDR3 is TGCGCCAGCAGCCAATATGAGACTAGCGGGAAAACAGATACGCAGTATTTT. It is translated as CASSQYETSGKTDTQYF.

The chain couples TRBV7-9 to TRBJ2-7, with TRBD1 identical over 9 bases. CDR1 is SEHNR and CDR2 is FQNEAQ in the germline V gene (reference sequence). Trimming cost V 4 bases and J 6 bases; bases outside gene matches: 7. The length of the CDR3 is 14 residues. The CDR3 reads CASSSRDRGSEQYF. The CDR3 bases are TGTGCCAGCAGCTCCCGAGACAGGGGGTCCGAGCAGTACTTC.

The chain employs TRBV5-4 and TRBJ1-5; D may be TRBD1 (6 bases). CDR1 is SGHNT, CDR2 YYREEE, per germline (reference sequence). Trimming removed 1 base at V and 0 bases at J, with 14 bases between. The CDR3 has 17 residues. CDR3 DNA sequence: TGTGCCAGCAGCTTGTTATTTTCGGACAGTAGCAATCAGCCCCAGCATTTT. Its protein is CASSLLFSDSSNQPQHF.

The rearrangement joins TRBV7-9 to TRBJ2-3; D is ambiguous. Trimming shortened V by 5 bases and J by 1 base, and 16 bases separated the two germline ends. Germline CDR1 is SEHNR and CDR2 is FQNEAQ (reference sequence). This CDR3 has 16 amino acids. The CDR3 loop is CASSPPFSGGTDTQYF. CDR3 in DNA: TGTGCCAGCAGCCCCCCGTTCAGTGGAGGCACAGATACGCAGTATTTT.

In its sample, this clone was seen once. The chain couples TRBV5-1 to TRBJ2-4, with D possibly being TRBD2 (6 bases). The length of the CDR3 is 19 residues. Trimming removed 0 bases at V and 7 bases at J, with 26 bases between. Germline CDR1 and CDR2: SGHRS and YFSETQ. CDR3 in DNA: TGCGCCAGCAGCTTGGAGGTCGGTTCTAGCGCTTCCGGCAGGAACATTCAGTACTTC. It yields the protein CASSLEVGSSASGRNIQYF.

For the CDR3, the DNA is TGTGCCACCAGTACTAGCGCCCCCACCTACGAGCAGTACTTC. Its protein is CATSTSAPTYEQYF. The chain combines TRBV15 with TRBJ2-7; 7 positions agree with TRBD2. Unmatched junction bases numbered 7, after V lost 6 bases and J lost 2 bases. Germline V gives CDR1 LNHNV, CDR2 YYDKDF (reference sequence). CDR3 size: 14 residues.

The genes are TRBV24-1 and TRBJ1-5; 8 bases agree with TRBD1. This CDR3 is 17 amino acids long. Unmatched junction bases numbered 7, after V lost 1 base and J lost 3 bases. Germline CDR1 is KGHDR and CDR2 is SFDVKD. CDR3 amino acids: CATSDFPTTGANQPQHF. The CDR3 coding sequence is TGTGCCACCAGTGATTTTCCCACGACAGGGGCCAATCAGCCCCAGCATTTT.

The J gene is TRBJ2-2, the V gene TRBV6-1; D is unresolved. The CDR3 contains 14 residues. The ends were cut back, 0 bases at V and 5 bases at J, with 7 bases in the middle. CDR1 and CDR2 from the germline V gene are MNHNS and SASEGT. For the CDR3, the DNA is TGTGCCAGCAGTGAAGCTCAGGTTACCGGGGAGCTGTTTTTT. Amino acid sequence: CASSEAQVTGELFF.

The chain has TRBV27 and TRBJ1-5; maybe TRBD1 (6 bases). Looked up from germline, CDR1 is MNHEY and CDR2 is SMNVEV (reference sequence). CDR3 length: 15 amino acids. V dropped 5 bases and J dropped 4 bases, with 15 bases sitting between them. The CDR3 DNA reads as TGTGCCAGCAGTCCCGACGGACAGATTAATCAGCCCCAGCATTTT. Amino acids: CASSPDGQINQPQHF.

The rearrangement uses TRBV19 and TRBJ1-5, with a possible D match to TRBD1 (5 bases). V was pared by 3 bases and J by 2 bases, with 11 bases between. The CDR3 is made up of 15 amino acids. In germline, CDR1 is LNHDA, CDR2 SQIVND (reference sequence). In DNA, the CDR3 is TGTGCCAGTAGTATCAGGGTCACGGGCAATCAGCCCCAGCATTTT. It yields the protein CASSIRVTGNQPQHF.

The chain has TRBV5-1 and TRBJ1-4, with a weak D call TRBD1 (6 bases). CDR3 length: 13 amino acids. Germline values: CDR1 SGHRS, CDR2 YFSETQ. V shed 4 bases and J shed 8 bases, with 12 bases lying between them. In nucleotides, the CDR3 is TGCGCCAGCAGCGTGCGAGGACAGGAAAAACTGTTTTTT. This gives the protein CASSVRGQEKLFF.

The chain has TRBV18 and TRBJ1-5, with a tentative D call TRBD1 (6 bases). The CDR3 loop spans 16 amino acids. Looked up from germline, CDR1 is KGHSH and CDR2 is LQKENI. V was pared by 4 bases and J by 0 bases, with 13 bases between. CDR3 amino acids: CASSLGTIVSNQPQHF. Here the CDR3 DNA reads TGTGCCAGCTCACTAGGGACAATCGTTAGCAATCAGCCCCAGCATTTT. Drawing the rest from reference TRBV18 and TRBJ1-5, the complete variable domain is NAGVMQNPRHLVRRRGQEARLRCSPMKGHSHVYWYRQLPEEGLKFMVYLQKENIIDESGMPKERFSAEFPKEGPSILRIQQVVRGDSAAYFCASSLGTIVSNQPQHFGDGTRLSIL.

The genes are TRBV5-6 and TRBJ1-1; possibly TRBD1 for D (5 bases). The CDR3 has 12 residues. Germline V lookup: CDR1 SGHDT, CDR2 YYEEEE. The V end was cut by 2 bases, the J end by 11 bases, with 13 bases between. CDR3 bases: TGTGCCAGCAGCTTCCTGGGGGGGAATGCTTTCTTT. Translation gives CASSFLGGNAFF.

CDR3 sequence: CASTSSGNTIYF. In DNA, the CDR3 is TGTGCCAGCACCAGCTCTGGAAACACCATATATTTT. V gene TRBV9 combines with J gene TRBJ1-3; D gene uncertain. Trimming left V 6 bases short and J 0 bases short, with 4 bases between. The CDR3 runs 12 residues. Germline CDR1 and CDR2: SGDLS and YYNGEE.

The V call is TRBV15, the J call TRBJ2-3; TRBD1 might be the D (5 bases). The CDR3 covers 16 residues. Germline CDR1 and CDR2: LNHNV and YYDKDF (reference sequence). Trimming shortened V by 0 bases and J by 3 bases, and 13 bases separated the two germline ends. The CDR3 protein is CATSREPGQGTDTQYF. For the CDR3, the DNA is TGTGCCACCAGCAGAGAACCGGGCCAGGGTACAGATACGCAGTATTTT.

The chain employs TRBV28 and TRBJ2-7, with D uncertain. The CDR3 is 13 residues long. V shed 1 base and J shed 6 bases, with 10 bases lying between them. The germline CDR1 and CDR2 sequences are MDHEN and SYDVKM. The DNA of the CDR3 is TGTGCCAGCAGTTTATTCAGGTCTGTCGAGCAGTACTTC. It specifies CASSLFRSVEQYF. Full variable domain (remainder filled in from reference TRBV28 and TRBJ2-7): DVKVTQSSRYLVKRTGEKVFLECVQDMDHENMFWYRQDPGLGLRLIYFSYDVKMKEKGDIPEGYSVSREKKERFSLILESASTNQTSMYLCASSLFRSVEQYFGPGTRLTVT.

The rearrangement links TRBV5-1 to TRBJ1-1, with D tentatively TRBD1 (6 bases). Germline V CDR1 and CDR2: SGHRS, YFSETQ. The length of the CDR3 is 15 residues. V was trimmed by 3 bases and J by 0 bases, leaving 12 bases between them. The CDR3 loop reads CASSSGQTVNTEAFF. The CDR3 DNA follows: TGCGCCAGCAGCTCCGGACAGACGGTGAACACTGAAGCTTTCTTT.